Below are 32 T cell receptor beta chains sequenced from a single sample in a study of T cell repertoires in cytomegalovirus infection. TCRdb independently ran MiXCR on the reads; one entry per CDR3 protein. The data hold about half a million distinct CDR3 sequences, with approximately 46% observed a single time. These receptors have no known antigen. The sample was cultured PBMCs, taken from culture after CMV antigen stimulation. The receptors were sampled from a human donor in good health (CMV status not recorded). Some clones in this sample may be carry-over from other donors' samples.

This clonotype was detected ten times or more. The gene calls are TRBV7-2 and TRBJ2-1, with D possibly matching TRBD2 (6 bases). Trimming removed 5 bases at V and 4 bases at J, with 12 bases between. There are 14 residues in the CDR3. Germline CDR1 and CDR2: SGHTA and FQGNSA. CDR3 amino acids: CASSRDFSYNEQFF. The CDR3 DNA reads as TGTGCCAGCAGCCGGGACTTCTCTTACAATGAGCAGTTCTTC.

This clonotype was observed a few times. The chain recombines TRBV24-1 with TRBJ2-5, with TRBD2 identical over 9 bases. Germline CDR1 reads KGHDR; CDR2 reads SFDVKD. The V and J ends lost 10 bases and 2 bases, in that order; junction bases with no gene match: 25. The CDR3 contains 20 residues. The CDR3 sequence: CATEGNGSSGEYWEQETQYF. For the CDR3, the DNA is TGTGCCACTGAGGGTAACGGTTCTAGCGGGGAATACTGGGAACAAGAGACCCAGTACTTC.

The chain has TRBV2 and TRBJ2-3; D is possibly TRBD1 (6 bases). CDR1 and CDR2 (germline): SNHLY, FYNNEI. This CDR3 region has 14 residues. Trimming left V 6 bases short and J 6 bases short, with 16 bases between. CDR3 coding DNA: TGTGCCAGCAGCGCGGTATTAAGGGGGGATACGCAGTATTTT. This gives the protein CASSAVLRGDTQYF.

Notes on this clonotype: This could be a read error, since a much larger clone is one nucleotide away. The rearrangement links TRBV28 to TRBJ2-1; D is uncertain. V was cut by 3 bases and J by 5 bases, with 5 bases left in between. Germline CDR1 is MDHEN and CDR2 is SYDVKM. CDR3 length: 12 residues. CDR3 residues: CASSLGDNEQFF. For the CDR3, the DNA is TGTGCCAGCAGTTTGGGCGACAATGAGCAGTTCTTC.

V is TRBV9 and J is TRBJ1-1; no firm D call. V gave up 4 bases and J gave up 7 bases, with 14 bases separating them. The CDR3 has 13 amino acids. Looked up from germline, CDR1 is SGDLS and CDR2 is YYNGEE. CDR3 amino acids: CASSREEGSEAFF. The CDR3 DNA is TGTGCCAGCAGCAGAGAGGAGGGCAGTGAAGCTTTCTTT.

This chain connects TRBV2 to TRBJ2-7; D gene ambiguous. V was clipped by 6 bases and J by 6 bases, with 15 bases between them. The CDR3 has 13 residues. CDR1 is SNHLY, CDR2 FYNNEI, per germline. The CDR3 sequence is CASSGPRAGEQYF. The DNA for the CDR3 is TGTGCCAGCAGCGGACCACGAGCCGGCGAGCAGTACTTC.

The count of this clonotype is one. The chain is built from TRBV20-1 and TRBJ2-1; weak D call: TRBD1 (6 bases). Germline V CDR1 and CDR2: DFQATT, SNEGSKA (reference sequence). The CDR3 spans 11 residues. The CDR3: CTRGTGNEQFF. The CDR3 DNA sequence: TGCACCAGGGGTACGGGAAATGAGCAGTTCTTC.

The chain links TRBV7-2 to TRBJ2-1, with TRBD2 identical over 8 bases. J lost 9 bases, V lost 2 bases, and 6 bases had no gene match. Germline CDR1 is SGHTA and CDR2 is FQGNSA. This CDR3 has 14 amino acids. CDR3 region: CASSLFRGGGEQFF. The CDR3 region has the DNA TGTGCCAGCAGCTTATTCCGGGGGGGCGGTGAGCAGTTCTTC.

J is TRBJ2-3 and V is TRBV11-2; D remains ambiguous. Trimming pared 5 bases from V and 2 bases from J, leaving 14 bases between. The CDR3 extends over 15 amino acids. Germline CDR1 and CDR2: SGHAT and FQNNGV. In DNA, the CDR3 is TGTGCCAGCAGCCGCGCTAGACCAAACACAGATACGCAGTATTTT. Its protein product is CASSRARPNTDTQYF.

V is TRBV9 and J is TRBJ2-1; D is uncertain. The V gene's germline CDR1 is SGDLS and CDR2 YYNGEE. This CDR3 contains 12 residues. With 0 bases removed from V and 11 bases from J, the gap between germline ends came to 9 bases. The CDR3 here is CASSVGDGKQFF. CDR3 in DNA: TGTGCCAGCAGCGTAGGAGACGGAAAGCAGTTCTTC.

The CDR3 DNA follows: TGCGCCAGCAGCCTAACACAGAATTCACCCCTCCACTTT. Translated: CASSLTQNSPLHF. The chain joins TRBV5-1 to TRBJ1-6, with D unresolved. The V end was cut by 4 bases, the J end by 7 bases, with 9 bases between. Germline CDR1 is SGHRS and CDR2 is YFSETQ. This CDR3 is built from 13 residues.

The chain recombines TRBV10-3 with TRBJ1-5; perhaps TRBD1 as D (5 bases). The V gene's germline CDR1 is ENHRY and CDR2 SYGVKD. Trimming removed 0 bases at V and 2 bases at J, with 11 bases between. CDR3 length equals 16 residues. In DNA form, the CDR3 reads TGTGCCATCAGTGAGTCTGTAGGGACCCGCAATCAGCCCCAGCATTTT. It yields the protein CAISESVGTRNQPQHF.

About this clonotype: This may arise from a read error, as a much more abundant clone is one base away. V and J are TRBV7-9 and TRBJ2-5; D is unclear. Deletions cut 9 bases from V and 2 bases from J, with 16 bases between. The CDR3 consists of 14 residues. Germline CDR1 SEHNR, CDR2 FQNEAQ (reference sequence). The CDR3 nucleotides are TGTGCCAGGAGCCCCGCGGCGGTGCAAGAGACCCAGTACTTC. Translation gives CARSPAAVQETQYF. The whole variable domain, filled in from reference TRBV7-9 and TRBJ2-5, reads DTGVSQNPRHKITKRGQNVTFRCDPISEHNRLYWYRQTLGQGPEFLTYFQNEAQLEKSRLLSDRFSAERPKGSFSTLEIQRTEQGDSAMYLCARSPAAVQETQYFGPGTRLLVL.

The genes are TRBV7-6 and TRBJ2-5; TRBD2 matches at 9 bases. J gave up 3 bases and V 1 base, and 0 bases lay outside the gene matches. Germline lookup yields CDR1 SGHVS and CDR2 FNYEAQ. The CDR3 runs to 14 residues. CDR3 sequence (DNA): TGTGCCAGCAGCTTAGAGCGGGGGGAAGAGACCCAGTACTTC. It specifies CASSLERGEETQYF.

The chain links TRBV7-9 to TRBJ2-3; tentatively, D is TRBD1 or TRBD2 (5 bases each). This CDR3 region has 15 residues. Germline values: CDR1 SEHNR, CDR2 FQNEAQ (reference sequence). V was pared by 2 bases and J by 4 bases, with 13 bases between. The CDR3 region is CASSLLGDPPDTQYF. The CDR3 DNA follows: TGTGCCAGCAGCTTACTGGGGGATCCTCCAGATACGCAGTATTTT.

This clonotype showed up just a few times. The chain links TRBV19 to TRBJ2-1, with 7 nucleotides matching TRBD2. The CDR3 covers 15 residues. CDR1 is LNHDA, CDR2 SQIVND, per germline (reference sequence). With V trimmed by 3 bases and J by 3 bases, 5 bases remained unmatched. CDR3 in DNA: TGTGCCAGTAGTATTCTAGGCGGGGGCTACAATGAGCAGTTCTTC. Encoded protein: CASSILGGGYNEQFF. The entire variable domain, with the rest obtained from reference TRBV19 and TRBJ2-1, is as follows: DGGITQSPKYLFRKEGQNVTLSCEQNLNHDAMYWYRQDPGQGLRLIYYSQIVNDFQKGDIAEGYSVSREKKESFPLTVTSAQKNPTAFYLCASSILGGGYNEQFFGPGTRLTVL.

V is TRBV29-1 and J is TRBJ1-4; possibly TRBD1 for D (6 bases). The CDR3 is 13 residues long. From germline, CDR1 is SQVTM and CDR2 ANQGSEA. Trimming removed 7 bases from V and 0 bases from J, with 9 bases in between. The CDR3 bases are TGCAGCGCCCAGGGGCCAACTAATGAAAAACTGTTTTTT. It translates to CSAQGPTNEKLFF.

Notes on this clonotype: Germline and junction disagree at one end, which may indicate a read error. CDR3 in amino acids: CSVEDPADRKLGF. CDR3 bases: TGCAGCGTTGAAGACCCCGCGGACAGGAAGCTGGGCTTC. This chain uses TRBV29-1 with TRBJ2-7, with TRBD1 matching 7 bases. This CDR3 is built from 13 residues. Germline CDR1 is SQVTM and CDR2 is ANQGSEA.

This clonotype came up a few times. The V call is TRBV6-1, the J call TRBJ2-1, with TRBD1 matching 9 bases. CDR3 length: 15 amino acids. CDR1 MNHNS and CDR2 SASEGT come from the germline V gene. With V trimmed by 6 bases and J by 12 bases, 15 bases remained unmatched. In DNA, the CDR3 is TGTGCCAGCAGCTGGGACAGGGCTGGGGTCAATTTGCAGTTCTTC. Translated, it gives CASSWDRAGVNLQFF.

This sequence joins TRBV6-1 and TRBJ1-6; D gene unclear. Per germline, CDR1 MNHNS and CDR2 SASEGT. The ends were cut back, 2 bases at V and 0 bases at J, with 5 bases in the middle. The CDR3 sequence is 15 residues long. CDR3 DNA: TGTGCCAGCAGTGAACGGAGCTCCTATAATTCACCCCTCCACTTT. This encodes CASSERSSYNSPLHF.

This clonotype has only a few counts. The rearrangement uses TRBV6-2 or TRBV6-3 and TRBJ2-1, with D unresolved. V was trimmed by 6 bases and J by 4 bases, leaving 13 bases between them. This CDR3 has 14 residues. Germline V gene sequence: CDR1 MNHEY, CDR2 SVGEGT. This chain's CDR3 is CASSPRQRYNEQFF. The CDR3 nucleotides read TGTGCCAGCAGCCCCCGGCAACGGTACAATGAGCAGTTCTTC.

A note on this clonotype: The CDR3 carries no conserved terminal phenylalanine or tryptophan, so it likely arises from a read error. For the CDR3, the DNA is TGTGCCAGCAGCTTATTCCCCCGGCAGTTTGATGAAGCTTTCCTT. This gives the protein CASSLFPRQFDEAFL. The chain couples TRBV7-9 to TRBJ1-1; the D is unclear. CDR3 size: 15 residues. The V and J ends lost 2 bases and 7 bases respectively, with 17 bases between them. Germline V gene data show CDR1 as SEHNR and CDR2 as FQNEAQ (reference sequence).

This clonotype has more than one count but fewer than ten. The V and J genes are TRBV28 and TRBJ1-4; a possible D gene is TRBD1 (5 bases). CDR1 is MDHEN and CDR2 is SYDVKM in the germline V gene. This CDR3 spans 20 amino acids. V was pared by 4 bases and J by 0 bases, with 24 bases between. CDR3 protein: CASSSPRTGVRWATNEKLFF. In DNA, the CDR3 is TGTGCCAGCAGTTCCCCCCGGACGGGGGTTAGATGGGCAACTAATGAAAAACTGTTTTTT.

The rearrangement uses TRBV18 and TRBJ1-5; perhaps TRBD1 as D (5 bases). The length of the CDR3 is 14 residues. Trimming left V 3 bases short and J 11 bases short, with 17 bases between. The V gene's germline CDR1 is KGHSH and CDR2 LQKENI. This CDR3 reads CASSPTQTLGAQHF. The CDR3 bases are TGTGCCAGCTCACCTACTCAGACCCTGGGGGCCCAGCATTTT. Looking up the rest from reference TRBV18 and TRBJ1-5 gives the full variable domain: NAGVMQNPRHLVRRRGQEARLRCSPMKGHSHVYWYRQLPEEGLKFMVYLQKENIIDESGMPKERFSAEFPKEGPSILRIQQVVRGDSAAYFCASSPTQTLGAQHFGDGTRLSIL.

The chain links TRBV7-9 to TRBJ2-2, with D possibly being TRBD1 (5 bases). This CDR3 region has 17 residues. V was clipped by 2 bases and J by 0 bases, with 13 bases between them. Germline V gives CDR1 SEHNR, CDR2 FQNEAQ (reference sequence). The chain's CDR3 is CASSLPVDNANTGELFF. DNA for the CDR3: TGTGCCAGCAGCTTACCGGTGGACAACGCGAACACCGGGGAGCTGTTTTTT.

This clonotype was seen just once. The chain employs TRBV12-5 and TRBJ2-5; the match to TRBD2 covers 11 bases. The CDR3 has 17 residues. Per germline, CDR1 LGHNT and CDR2 FRNRAP. V was clipped by 1 base and J by 4 bases; unmatched bases: 8. The CDR3, as DNA: TGTGCTAGTGGTTTGGGACTAGCGGGATCTGGGGGAGAGACCCAGTACTTC. Translated, it gives CASGLGLAGSGGETQYF.

This clonotype was detected a few times. The V gene is TRBV4-1, the J gene TRBJ2-3, with 8 positions matching TRBD1. The junction had 10 bases not matched to a gene; V was cut back by 4 bases and J by 1 base. The CDR3 is made up of 17 amino acids. CDR1 is MGHRA and CDR2 is YSYEKL in the germline V gene. The CDR3 reads CASSRPGQEYGTDTQYF. The CDR3 DNA sequence: TGCGCCAGCAGCCGACCGGGACAGGAGTACGGCACAGATACGCAGTATTTT.

V usage is TRBV6-6 and J usage is TRBJ2-7; D gene ambiguous. Looked up from germline, CDR1 is MNHNY and CDR2 is SVGAGI (reference sequence). V lost 5 bases, J lost 3 bases, and 5 bases lay in between. This CDR3 is 11 amino acids long. The CDR3 region has the DNA TGTGCCAGCAGTCAATACTACGAGCAGTACTTC. Translation gives CASSQYYEQYF.

This chain connects TRBV6-6 to TRBJ1-5, with D perhaps TRBD1 (6 bases). CDR3 length: 16 residues. V gave up 6 bases and J gave up 0 bases, with 15 bases separating them. Germline V gene sequence: CDR1 MNHNY, CDR2 SVGAGI (reference sequence). CDR3: CASRLRTVSSNQPQHF. The CDR3 DNA reads as TGTGCCAGCAGGCTAAGGACAGTTTCTAGCAATCAGCCCCAGCATTTT.

This rearrangement joins TRBV11-2 to TRBJ2-3, with 8 bases fitting TRBD2. The V and J ends lost 1 base and 3 bases, in that order; junction bases with no gene match: 6. The germline V gene has CDR1 SGHAT and CDR2 FQNNGV. This CDR3 is 16 amino acids long. CDR3 nucleotide sequence: TGTGCCAGCAGCTTAGGTCTGAGCGGGAGAACAGATACGCAGTATTTT. It is translated as CASSLGLSGRTDTQYF.

This clonotype was observed a handful of times. The V gene is TRBV6-2 or TRBV6-3, the J gene TRBJ2-3; possible D gene TRBD2, 6 bases. Per the germline V gene, CDR1 is MNHEY and CDR2 is SVGEGT. The CDR3 is 17 residues long. V shed 7 bases and J shed 2 bases, with 22 bases lying between them. The CDR3 coding sequence is TGTGCCAGCACCCGGAGTCCCCTGACTAGGGACACAGATACGCAGTATTTT. Translating it yields CASTRSPLTRDTDTQYF.

In its sample, this clonotype was seen many times. The genes are TRBV7-8 and TRBJ2-3; no clear D gene. The CDR3 is 16 amino acids. Germline CDR1 reads SGHVS; CDR2 reads FQNEAQ. V lost 5 bases and J 4 bases, leaving 19 bases between the germline ends. CDR3 sequence (DNA): TGTGCCAGCAGCCGCCGCGGCGGTGTGGCGCCAGATACGCAGTATTTT. This gives the protein CASSRRGGVAPDTQYF.